This T cell receptor beta chain was observed in a study of early T cells in non-severe SARS-CoV-2 infection. MiXCR was run by TCRdb on the 5' RACE reads, yielding one entry per CDR3 protein. The sample yields tens of thousands of distinct CDR3 sequences, about 9.9% seen once. The CDR3 contains 13 residues. Germline V gene lookup returns CDR1 SGHNT and CDR2 YENEEA. V dropped 5 bases and J dropped 5 bases, with 12 bases sitting between them. The chain is built from TRBV11-3 and TRBJ2-5; D uncertain. This receptor was identified in an adult who was a healthcare worker with PCR-confirmed SARS-CoV-2 infection or an uninfected control (not recorded which). The sample taken for sequencing was whole blood. The DNA of the CDR3 is TGTGCCAGCAGCCCTAATTCCCTCGAGACCCAGTACTTC. This encodes CASSPNSLETQYF.